A single sample gave rise to the 14 T cell receptor beta chains below, sequenced in a study of chemoradiotherapy in HPV16-positive cancers. Data came from immunoSEQ multiplex PCR; TCRdb stores just in-frame clones and leaves some out. The data show 55,000 to 85,000 clones, with more than 70% seen just once and 4.2% held by the top ten. This sample comprised blood, obtained from a patient who underwent chemoradiotherapy. The origin of the receptors is a human donor with HPV-associated anogenital cancer.

As regards this clone: Other DNA sequences within the sample encode an identical CDR3. This chain uses TRBV6-5 with TRBJ1-1; D is unclear. The CDR3 length is 13 residues. V lost 2 bases, J lost 1 base, and 5 bases lay in between. Germline V CDR1 and CDR2: MNHEY, SVGAGI. For the CDR3, the DNA is TGTGCCAGCAGTTACACTGGGAACACTGAAGCTTTCTTT. This codes for CASSYTGNTEAFF.

A remark on this clone: Other DNA sequences in this specimen translate into the identical CDR3. The rearrangement links TRBV27 to TRBJ1-1, with unresolved D. Trimming took 0 bases from V and 1 from J, leaving 3 bases between them. Germline V gene data show CDR1 as MNHEY and CDR2 as SMNVEV (reference sequence). The CDR3 is 13 amino acids. The CDR3 nucleotides read TGTGCCAGCAGTTTATCGAGGAACACTGAAGCTTTCTTT. Its protein is CASSLSRNTEAFF.

V gene TRBV18 combines with J gene TRBJ2-6; maybe TRBD1 (6 bases). The CDR3 covers 17 residues. V shed 2 bases and J shed 1 base, with 12 bases lying between them. Looked up from germline, CDR1 is KGHSH and CDR2 is LQKENI. CDR3 DNA sequence: TGTGCCAGCTCACCAGGGACACCTATATCTGGGGCCAACGTCCTGACTTTC. Protein: CASSPGTPISGANVLTF.

J is TRBJ2-3 and V is TRBV10-1; D uncertain. The V gene lost 0 bases and the J gene lost 6 bases, with 7 bases spanning the gap. The CDR3 runs to 13 residues. The germline V gene has CDR1 WNHNN and CDR2 SYGVQD (reference sequence). Here the CDR3 reads CASSESLPDTQYF. CDR3 in DNA: TGCGCCAGCAGTGAGTCCCTACCTGATACGCAGTATTTT.

The chain uses TRBV5-1 and TRBJ2-1, with D maybe TRBD1 (6 bases). V was cut by 0 bases and J by 9 bases, with 16 bases left in between. CDR1 is SGHRS, CDR2 YFSETQ, per germline. This CDR3 has 15 amino acids. In DNA, the CDR3 is TGCGCCAGCAGCTTGGGGTCTGGGAGCAGGGGTGAGCAGTTCTTC. It specifies CASSLGSGSRGEQFF.

This chain joins TRBV10-2 and TRBJ2-5; D might be TRBD2 (6 bases). Germline-derived CDR1 and CDR2 are WSHSY and SAAADI. Trimming left V 8 bases short and J 3 bases short, with 10 bases between. This CDR3 is built from 12 residues. The CDR3 sequence is CASRRGEETQYF. CDR3 DNA sequence: TGCGCCAGCCGACGCGGGGAAGAGACCCAGTACTTC.

The rearrangement joins TRBV19 to TRBJ1-1; no reliable D call. CDR1 is LNHDA and CDR2 is SQIVND in the germline V gene (reference sequence). The CDR3 length is 15 residues. V was clipped by 4 bases and J by 5 bases, with 17 bases between them. As DNA, the CDR3 is TGTGCCAGTAGTAGCCTGAATAAGCGGGTAACTGAAGCTTTCTTT. Protein product: CASSSLNKRVTEAFF.

This clone is a singleton in its sample. The rearrangement links TRBV7-2 to TRBJ2-1; D is possibly TRBD1 (5 bases). The CDR3 runs 14 residues. The germline CDR1 and CDR2 sequences are SGHTA and FQGNSA. V dropped 0 bases and J dropped 10 bases, with 13 bases sitting between them. The CDR3 DNA reads as TGTGCCAGCAGCTTAGCGTCGGCTGGGGCAGAGCAGTTCTTC. It encodes CASSLASAGAEQFF.

The chain links TRBV29-1 to TRBJ2-3; 8 nucleotides align to TRBD1. Germline assignment: CDR1 SQVTM and CDR2 ANQGSEA. V shed 5 bases, J shed 3 bases, and the junction held 7 bases outside the gene matches. This CDR3 is built from 14 residues. Here the CDR3 DNA reads TGCAGCGTTATGCAGGGGGCTCGAACAGATACGCAGTATTTT. Its translation: CSVMQGARTDTQYF.

The table lists this clone with a count of one. This sequence joins TRBV9 and TRBJ2-2; D is perhaps TRBD1 (5 bases). Trimming pared 4 bases from V and 1 base from J, leaving 14 bases between. Looked up from germline, CDR1 is SGDLS and CDR2 is YYNGEE. CDR3 length: 16 residues. The CDR3 reads CASSLIDSLNTGELFF. Here the CDR3 DNA reads TGTGCCAGCAGCCTCATAGACAGCCTGAACACCGGGGAGCTGTTTTTT.

V gene TRBV10-3 combines with J gene TRBJ1-5, with TRBD1 as a possible D gene (5 bases). The germline gives CDR1 ENHRY, CDR2 SYGVKD. Trimming took off 0 bases at V and 6 bases at J, with 12 bases between the two ends. The CDR3 contains 15 residues. CDR3 in amino acids: CAISESAGGSQPQHF. In DNA, the CDR3 is TGTGCCATCAGTGAGTCAGCCGGGGGAAGTCAGCCCCAGCATTTT.

The gene calls are TRBV12-5 and TRBJ1-1; D remains unclear. Trimming took 1 base from V and 2 from J, leaving 11 bases between them. CDR3 length equals 15 residues. CDR1 and CDR2 (germline): LGHNT, FRNRAP. This CDR3 is CASGLGVAGNTEAFF. The CDR3 DNA reads as TGTGCTAGTGGTTTGGGGGTGGCCGGAAACACTGAAGCTTTCTTT.

The rearrangement uses TRBV27 and TRBJ2-5; TRBD2 matches at 10 bases. The germline V gene has CDR1 MNHEY and CDR2 SMNVEV (reference sequence). The CDR3 has 13 residues. The V segment lost 8 bases and the J segment 5 bases; nucleotides outside the gene matches: 5. The CDR3: CASSLAGDETQYF. The CDR3 DNA is TGTGCCAGCTCGCTAGCGGGAGACGAGACCCAGTACTTC.

The chain carries TRBV20-1 and TRBJ2-7, with no clear D. The V gene lost 0 bases and the J gene lost 4 bases, with 4 bases spanning the gap. The CDR3 has 11 amino acids. In germline, CDR1 is DFQATT, CDR2 SNEGSKA (reference sequence). The CDR3 nucleotides read TGCAGTGCTAGAGATTATTACGAGCAGTACTTC. Translation: CSARDYYEQYF.